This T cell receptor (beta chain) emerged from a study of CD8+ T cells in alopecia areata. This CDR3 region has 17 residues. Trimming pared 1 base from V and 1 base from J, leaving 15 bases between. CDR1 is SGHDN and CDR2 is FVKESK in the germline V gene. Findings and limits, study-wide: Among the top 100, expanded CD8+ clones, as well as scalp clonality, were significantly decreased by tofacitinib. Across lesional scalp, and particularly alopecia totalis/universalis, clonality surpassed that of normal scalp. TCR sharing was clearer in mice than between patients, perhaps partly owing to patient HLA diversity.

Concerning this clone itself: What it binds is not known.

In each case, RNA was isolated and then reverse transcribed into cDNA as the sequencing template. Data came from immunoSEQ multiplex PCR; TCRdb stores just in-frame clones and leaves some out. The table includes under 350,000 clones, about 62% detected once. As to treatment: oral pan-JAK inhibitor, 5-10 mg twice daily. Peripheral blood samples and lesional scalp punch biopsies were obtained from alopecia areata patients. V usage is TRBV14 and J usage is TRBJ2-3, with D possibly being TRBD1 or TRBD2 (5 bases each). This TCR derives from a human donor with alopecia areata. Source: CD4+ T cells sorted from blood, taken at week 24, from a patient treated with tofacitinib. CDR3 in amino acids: CASSQGGNVAGTDTQYF. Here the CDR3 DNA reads TGTGCCAGCAGCCAAGGGGGGAACGTGGCGGGCACAGATACGCAGTATTTT.